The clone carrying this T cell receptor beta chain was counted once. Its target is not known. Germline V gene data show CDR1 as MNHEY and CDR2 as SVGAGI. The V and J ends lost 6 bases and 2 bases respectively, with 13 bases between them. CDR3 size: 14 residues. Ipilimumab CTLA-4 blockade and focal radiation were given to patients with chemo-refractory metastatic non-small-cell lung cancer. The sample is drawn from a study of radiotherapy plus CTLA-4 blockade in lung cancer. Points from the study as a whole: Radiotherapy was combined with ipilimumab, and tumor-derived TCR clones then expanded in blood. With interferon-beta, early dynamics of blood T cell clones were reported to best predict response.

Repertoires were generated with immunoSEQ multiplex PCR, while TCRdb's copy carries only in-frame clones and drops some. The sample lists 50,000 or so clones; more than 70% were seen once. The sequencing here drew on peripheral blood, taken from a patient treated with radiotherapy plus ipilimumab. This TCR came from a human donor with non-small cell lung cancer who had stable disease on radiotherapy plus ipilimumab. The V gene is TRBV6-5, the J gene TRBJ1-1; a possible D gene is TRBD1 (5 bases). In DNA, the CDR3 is TGTGCCAGCAGCCAGATAGACAGAAACACTGAAGCTTTCTTT. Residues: CASSQIDRNTEAFF.